Shown below are 24 T cell receptor beta chains from a single sample sequenced in a study of OX40 agonist ivuxolimab in advanced cancers. This table comes from immunoSEQ multiplex PCR, and its TCRdb copy is limited to in-frame clones, with some not included. In the table there are 70,000 to 100,000 clones, around 86% of which are singletons. The specimen was CD4+ or CD8+ T cells sorted from blood, collected in a trial of the OX40 agonist ivuxolimab. These receptors were collected from an adult with an advanced solid tumor such as melanoma, head and neck, liver or kidney cancer.

The CDR3 loop reads CASSLYRGGAEQYF. In nucleotides, the CDR3 is TGCGCCAGCAGCTTGTATAGAGGGGGGGCCGAGCAGTACTTC. V usage is TRBV5-1 and J usage is TRBJ2-7; a possible D gene is TRBD2 (7 bases). CDR1 is SGHRS, CDR2 YFSETQ, per germline. The length of the CDR3 is 14 residues. The V end was cut by 1 base, the J end by 6 bases, with 14 bases between.

The rearrangement links TRBV10-3 to TRBJ1-2; D may be TRBD1 (5 bases). Trimming cost V 10 bases and J 6 bases, with 18 bases left between them. The germline V gene encodes CDR1 ENHRY and CDR2 SYGVKD. This CDR3 spans 13 amino acids. Here the CDR3 reads CATSRGQGDGYTF. In DNA, the CDR3 is TGTGCCACTTCGCGTGGGCAGGGTGATGGCTACACCTTC.

V usage is TRBV28 and J usage is TRBJ2-1; no reliable D call. V lost 3 bases and J 13 bases, leaving 13 bases between the germline ends. The length of the CDR3 is 12 residues. From germline, CDR1 is MDHEN and CDR2 SYDVKM. In DNA form, the CDR3 reads TGTGCCAGCAGTTTCCCTGTAGGACCCCAGTTCTTC. Its translation: CASSFPVGPQFF.

This rearrangement joins TRBV19 to TRBJ1-4; weak D call: TRBD1 (5 bases). The V end lost 0 bases, the J end lost 8 bases, and 19 bases lay between the germline ends. The germline gives CDR1 LNHDA, CDR2 SQIVND (reference sequence). This CDR3 is 17 amino acids long. CDR3 coding DNA: TGTGCCAGTAGTATAGACACAGGTCGGCGAAAGAGGGAAAAACTGTTTTTT. This translates into CASSIDTGRRKREKLFF.

The gene calls are TRBV9 and TRBJ1-2; a possible D gene is TRBD1 (5 bases). The CDR3 totals 17 residues. V was clipped by 4 bases and J by 6 bases, with 25 bases between them. The germline CDR1 and CDR2 sequences are SGDLS and YYNGEE. The CDR3 nucleotides are TGTGCCAGCAGCCGAGATCCGGGACCTAGGACCCTCGATGGCTACACCTTC. Translation: CASSRDPGPRTLDGYTF.

For this clone: Mismatch with germline at one junction end may stem from a read error. V usage is TRBV2 and J usage is TRBJ2-7; D might be TRBD2 (5 bases). This CDR3 has 15 amino acids. Germline-derived CDR1 and CDR2 are SNHLY and FYNNEI. For the CDR3, the DNA is TGTGCCGGCAGTGAGGTACGGGCGAGGGAGAGCGAGCAGTACTTC. It codes for CAGSEVRARESEQYF.

The rearrangement joins TRBV5-1 to TRBJ2-3; the match to TRBD1 covers 7 bases. The CDR3 extends over 15 amino acids. Germline loops: CDR1 SGHRS, CDR2 YFSETQ. Trimming removed 1 base from V and 2 bases from J; junction bases left unmatched: 4. CDR3 in amino acids: CASSLTGAPTDTQYF. In DNA, the CDR3 is TGCGCCAGCAGCTTGACAGGGGCCCCCACAGATACGCAGTATTTT.

This sequence joins TRBV5-1 and TRBJ1-3, with a tentative D call TRBD1 (6 bases). The CDR3 sequence is 16 residues long. Trimming removed 0 bases at V and 0 bases at J, with 10 bases between. Germline CDR1 SGHRS, CDR2 YFSETQ. CDR3 amino acids: CASSLVQGSSGNTIYF. CDR3 coding DNA: TGCGCCAGCAGCTTGGTGCAGGGGAGCTCTGGAAACACCATATATTTT.

This clone was counted a single time. The rearrangement links TRBV6-1 to TRBJ1-4; D unresolved. V lost 3 bases and J 5 bases, leaving 13 bases between the germline ends. CDR1 is MNHNS, CDR2 SASEGT, per germline. This CDR3 is 15 amino acids long. This CDR3 is CASSDPGTKNEKLFF. In DNA form, the CDR3 reads TGTGCCAGCAGTGACCCGGGAACAAAGAATGAAAAACTGTTTTTT.

This rearrangement joins TRBV18 to TRBJ1-4; TRBD1 might be the D (5 bases). The CDR3 totals 14 residues. The V end was cut by 3 bases, the J end by 4 bases, with 9 bases between. Germline assignment: CDR1 KGHSH and CDR2 LQKENI. This CDR3 reads CASSPGQINEKLFF. As DNA, the CDR3 is TGTGCCAGCTCACCGGGGCAGATTAATGAAAAACTGTTTTTT.

The J gene is TRBJ2-2, the V gene TRBV18, with 11 bases lining up with TRBD1. Germline CDR1 KGHSH, CDR2 LQKENI. CDR3 length: 16 residues. V shed 3 bases, J shed 7 bases, and the junction held 7 bases outside the gene matches. CDR3 region: CASSPRDRGFRGELFF. In DNA, the CDR3 is TGTGCCAGCTCACCGAGGGACAGGGGGTTTCGCGGGGAGCTGTTTTTT.

This clone was recorded only once. This rearrangement joins TRBV5-1 to TRBJ1-1; D possibly corresponds to TRBD1 (6 bases). This CDR3 contains 14 residues. Per the germline V gene, CDR1 is SGHRS and CDR2 is YFSETQ. V shed 0 bases and J shed 5 bases, with 11 bases lying between them. CDR3 in DNA: TGCGCCAGCAGCTTGGAAGTGGGGGCAACTGAAGCTTTCTTT. Its translation: CASSLEVGATEAFF.

This clone has a single count. The rearrangement uses TRBV18 and TRBJ2-3; possible D gene TRBD2, 6 bases. Germline CDR1 is KGHSH and CDR2 is LQKENI. The CDR3 covers 14 residues. V lost 5 bases and J 4 bases, leaving 13 bases between the germline ends. The CDR3 DNA reads TGTGCCAGCTCAGTCGGAGGGCCTCCAGATACGCAGTATTTT. This sequence encodes CASSVGGPPDTQYF.

The V call is TRBV10-2, the J call TRBJ1-1; tentative D call: TRBD1 (6 bases). V was cut by 5 bases and J by 1 base, with 11 bases left in between. In germline, CDR1 is WSHSY, CDR2 SAAADI. The CDR3 spans 14 residues. The CDR3 sequence is CASSLGGENTEAFF. The CDR3 DNA follows: TGCGCCAGCAGTTTAGGGGGTGAGAACACTGAAGCTTTCTTT.

CDR3 sequence reads: CASSPRGLVYEQYF. CDR3 in DNA: TGTGCCAGCTCACCAAGGGGCCTTGTCTACGAGCAGTACTTC. The chain is built from TRBV18 and TRBJ2-7; D might be TRBD1 (5 bases). The CDR3 spans 14 residues. V shed 2 bases and J shed 3 bases, with 11 bases lying between them. Germline V lookup: CDR1 KGHSH, CDR2 LQKENI.

This chain links TRBV6-7 with TRBJ2-4; TRBD2 is a possible D gene (6 bases). TRBV6-7 has ORF status, its function being uncertain. This CDR3 is 17 amino acids long. V was cut by 2 bases and J by 0 bases, with 14 bases left in between. The CDR3 DNA reads TGTGCCAGCAGTTACCCTCCCGCGGGATTAGCCAAAAACATTCAGTACTTC. Its protein product is CASSYPPAGLAKNIQYF.

J is TRBJ2-1 and V is TRBV9; 13 nucleotides agree with TRBD2. V was pared by 0 bases and J by 7 bases, with 13 bases of the junction left unmatched. Germline V gives CDR1 SGDLS, CDR2 YYNGEE. The CDR3 has 19 amino acids. The CDR3: CASSVEGLAGAGVRNEQFF. CDR3 bases: TGTGCCAGCAGCGTAGAAGGACTAGCGGGAGCGGGAGTTCGTAATGAGCAGTTCTTC.

This clone was found a few times. The V gene is TRBV19, the J gene TRBJ2-2, with D unclear. The germline gives CDR1 LNHDA, CDR2 SQIVND (reference sequence). The CDR3 runs to 12 residues. V gave up 3 bases and J gave up 7 bases, with 6 bases separating them. Here the CDR3 DNA reads TGTGCCAGTAGTATCATCGGCGGGGAGCTGTTTTTT. Residues: CASSIIGGELFF.

This clone was observed a single time. J is TRBJ2-1 and V is TRBV2, with TRBD2 identical over 13 bases. J lost 9 bases, V lost 4 bases, and 6 bases had no gene match. The CDR3 runs to 15 residues. The V gene's germline CDR1 is SNHLY and CDR2 FYNNEI. The CDR3, as DNA: TGTGCCAGCAGTGTCGGCACTAGCGGGAGGGGTGAGCAGTTCTTC. It specifies CASSVGTSGRGEQFF.

This clone was counted once. The rearrangement links TRBV6-5 to TRBJ1-1; D perhaps matches TRBD1 (5 bases). The CDR3 has 13 residues. From germline, CDR1 is MNHEY and CDR2 SVGAGI. Deletions cut 4 bases from V and 3 bases from J, with 9 bases between. This chain's CDR3 is CASSFRDDTEAFF. The CDR3 nucleotides are TGTGCCAGCAGTTTCAGGGATGACACTGAAGCTTTCTTT.

The chain uses TRBV27 and TRBJ2-1; 7 bases map to TRBD1. V was clipped by 7 bases and J by 3 bases; unmatched bases: 9. The CDR3 spans 15 residues. Germline assignment: CDR1 MNHEY and CDR2 SMNVEV (reference sequence). DNA for the CDR3: TGTGCCAGCAACCTCAGACGGGACAGCTACAATGAGCAGTTCTTC. Translating it yields CASNLRRDSYNEQFF.

The chain joins TRBV7-9 to TRBJ2-5; TRBD2 matches at 9 bases. CDR3 length: 13 residues. The junction had 1 base not matched to a gene; V was cut back by 5 bases and J by 3 bases. In germline, CDR1 is SEHNR, CDR2 FQNEAQ (reference sequence). CDR3 DNA: TGTGCCAGCAGCAGACTAGCGGAAGAGACCCAGTACTTC. Its translation: CASSRLAEETQYF.

The chain joins TRBV2 to TRBJ2-1; 7 positions match TRBD2. CDR1 is SNHLY, CDR2 FYNNEI, per germline. Losses at the gene ends were 7 bases for V and 1 base for J; bases not matched to a gene: 7. The CDR3 has 15 amino acids. The CDR3 here is CASMGGGTSYNEQFF. The DNA for the CDR3 is TGTGCCAGCATGGGGGGAGGGACTTCCTACAATGAGCAGTTCTTC. Drawing the rest from reference TRBV2 and TRBJ2-1, the complete variable domain is EPEVTQTPSHQVTQMGQEVILRCVPISNHLYFYWYRQILGQKVEFLVSFYNNEISEKSEIFDDQFSVERPDGSNFTLKIRSTKLEDSAMYFCASMGGGTSYNEQFFGPGTRLTVL.

V and J are TRBV7-6 and TRBJ2-2; D unresolved. The ends were cut back, 1 base at V and 4 bases at J, with 7 bases in the middle. CDR1 and CDR2 from the germline V gene are SGHVS and FNYEAQ. The CDR3 sequence is 14 residues long. In DNA, the CDR3 is TGTGCCAGCAGCTTAGAAGTTCGCACCGGGGAGCTGTTTTTT. This codes for CASSLEVRTGELFF. Looking up the rest from reference TRBV7-6 and TRBJ2-2 gives the full variable domain: GAGVSQSPRYKVTKRGQDVALRCDPISGHVSLYWYRQALGQGPEFLTYFNYEAQQDKSGLPNDRFSAERPEGSISTLTIQRTEQRDSAMYRCASSLEVRTGELFFGEGSRLTVL.